This section outlines one TCR beta chain sequence together with its context. Germline CDR1 reads ENHRY; CDR2 reads SYGVKD. The CDR3 has 15 amino acids. V dropped 4 bases and J dropped 2; count of bases not matched to a gene: 6. Using immunoSEQ multiplex PCR, the repertoire was profiled, and TCRdb retains in-frame clones only, with some absent. The sample contains thousands of clones, around four fifths of which appear only once. This specimen belongs to a study of immune evolution from preneoplasia to lung adenocarcinoma. This sequence was found in a person aged 65-85 years with invasive lung adenocarcinoma. This chain uses TRBV10-3 with TRBJ2-5; TRBD2 aligns across 8 bases. Sequencing input: FFPE invasive lung adenocarcinoma tissue. CDR3 coding DNA: TGTGCCATCAGTGGGGTTTTAGCGGGACAAGAGACCCAGTACTTC. It translates to CAISGVLAGQETQYF.